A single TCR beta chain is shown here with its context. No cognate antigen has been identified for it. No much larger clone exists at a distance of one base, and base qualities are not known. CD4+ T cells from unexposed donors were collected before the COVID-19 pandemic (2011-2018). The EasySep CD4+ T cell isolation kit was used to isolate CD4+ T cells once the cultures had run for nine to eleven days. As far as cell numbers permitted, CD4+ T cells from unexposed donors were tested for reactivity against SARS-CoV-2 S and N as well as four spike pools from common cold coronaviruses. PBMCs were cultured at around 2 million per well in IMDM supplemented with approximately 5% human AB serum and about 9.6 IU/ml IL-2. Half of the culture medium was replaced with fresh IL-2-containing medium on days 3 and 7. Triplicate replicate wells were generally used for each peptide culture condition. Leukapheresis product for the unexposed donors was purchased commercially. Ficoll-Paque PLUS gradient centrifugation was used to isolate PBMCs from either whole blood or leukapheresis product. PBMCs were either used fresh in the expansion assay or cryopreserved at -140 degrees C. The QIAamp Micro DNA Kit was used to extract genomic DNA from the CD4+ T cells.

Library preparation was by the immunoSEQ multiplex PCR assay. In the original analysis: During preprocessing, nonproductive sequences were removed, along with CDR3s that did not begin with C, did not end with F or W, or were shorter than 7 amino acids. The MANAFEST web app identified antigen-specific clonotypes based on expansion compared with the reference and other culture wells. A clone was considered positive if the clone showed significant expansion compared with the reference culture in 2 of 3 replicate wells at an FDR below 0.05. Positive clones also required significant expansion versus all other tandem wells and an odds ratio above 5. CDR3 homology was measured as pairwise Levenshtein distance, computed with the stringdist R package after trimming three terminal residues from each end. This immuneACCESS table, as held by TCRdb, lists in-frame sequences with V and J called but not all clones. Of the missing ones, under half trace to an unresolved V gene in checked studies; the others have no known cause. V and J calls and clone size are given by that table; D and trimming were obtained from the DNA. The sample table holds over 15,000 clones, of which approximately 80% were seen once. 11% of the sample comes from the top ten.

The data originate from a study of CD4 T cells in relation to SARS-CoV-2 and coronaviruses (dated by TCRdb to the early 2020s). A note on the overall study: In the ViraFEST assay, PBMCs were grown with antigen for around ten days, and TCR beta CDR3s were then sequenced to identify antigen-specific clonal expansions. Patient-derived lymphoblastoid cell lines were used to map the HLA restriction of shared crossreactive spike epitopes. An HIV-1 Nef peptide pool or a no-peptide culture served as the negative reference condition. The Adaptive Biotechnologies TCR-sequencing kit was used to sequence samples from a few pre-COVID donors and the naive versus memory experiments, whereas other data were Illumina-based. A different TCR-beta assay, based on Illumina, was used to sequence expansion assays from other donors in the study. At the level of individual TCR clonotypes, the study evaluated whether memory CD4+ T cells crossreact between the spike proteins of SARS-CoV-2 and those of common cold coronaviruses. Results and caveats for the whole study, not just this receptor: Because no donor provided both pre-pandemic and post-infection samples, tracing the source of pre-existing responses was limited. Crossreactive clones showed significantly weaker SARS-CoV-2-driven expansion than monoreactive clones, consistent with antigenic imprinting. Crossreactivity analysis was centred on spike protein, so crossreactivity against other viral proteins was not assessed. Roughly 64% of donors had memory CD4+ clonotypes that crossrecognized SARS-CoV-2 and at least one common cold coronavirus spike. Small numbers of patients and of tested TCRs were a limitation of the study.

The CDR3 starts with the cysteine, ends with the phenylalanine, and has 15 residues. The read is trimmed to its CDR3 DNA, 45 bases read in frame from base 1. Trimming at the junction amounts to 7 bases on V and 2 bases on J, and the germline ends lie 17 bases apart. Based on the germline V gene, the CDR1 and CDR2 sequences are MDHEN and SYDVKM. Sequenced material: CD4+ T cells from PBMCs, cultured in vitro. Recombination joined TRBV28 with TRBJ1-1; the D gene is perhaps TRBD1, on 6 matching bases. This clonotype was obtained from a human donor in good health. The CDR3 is CASKDGQTANTEAFF. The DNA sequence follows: TGTGCCAGCAAAGACGGACAGACGGCTAACACTGAAGCTTTCTTT.